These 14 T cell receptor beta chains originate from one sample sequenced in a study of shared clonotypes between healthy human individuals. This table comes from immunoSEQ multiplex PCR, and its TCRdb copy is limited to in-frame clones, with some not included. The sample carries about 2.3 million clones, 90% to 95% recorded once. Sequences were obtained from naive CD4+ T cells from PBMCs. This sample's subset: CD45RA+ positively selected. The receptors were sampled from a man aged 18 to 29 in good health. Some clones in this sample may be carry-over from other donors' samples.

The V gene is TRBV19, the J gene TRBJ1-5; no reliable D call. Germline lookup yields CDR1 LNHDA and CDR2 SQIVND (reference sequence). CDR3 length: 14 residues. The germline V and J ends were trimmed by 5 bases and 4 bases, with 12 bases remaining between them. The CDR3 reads CASSEFLGNQPQHF. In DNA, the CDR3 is TGTGCCAGTAGTGAGTTTTTGGGAAATCAGCCCCAGCATTTT. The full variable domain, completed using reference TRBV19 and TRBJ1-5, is DGGITQSPKYLFRKEGQNVTLSCEQNLNHDAMYWYRQDPGQGLRLIYYSQIVNDFQKGDIAEGYSVSREKKESFPLTVTSAQKNPTAFYLCASSEFLGNQPQHFGDGTRLSIL.

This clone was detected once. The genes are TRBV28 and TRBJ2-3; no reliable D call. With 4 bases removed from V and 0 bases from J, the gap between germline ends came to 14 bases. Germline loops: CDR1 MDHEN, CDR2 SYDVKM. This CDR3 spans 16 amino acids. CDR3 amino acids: CASSSPGRASTDTQYF. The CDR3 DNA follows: TGTGCCAGCAGTTCCCCCGGACGCGCTAGCACAGATACGCAGTATTTT. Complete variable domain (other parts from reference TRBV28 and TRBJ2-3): DVKVTQSSRYLVKRTGEKVFLECVQDMDHENMFWYRQDPGLGLRLIYFSYDVKMKEKGDIPEGYSVSREKKERFSLILESASTNQTSMYLCASSSPGRASTDTQYFGPGTRLTVL.

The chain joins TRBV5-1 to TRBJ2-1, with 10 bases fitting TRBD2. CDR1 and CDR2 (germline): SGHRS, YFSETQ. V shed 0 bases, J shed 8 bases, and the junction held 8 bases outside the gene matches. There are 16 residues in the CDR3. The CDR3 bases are TGCGCCAGCAGCTTGGCGATCGGGACTAGCGTCGATGAGCAGTTCTTC. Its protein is CASSLAIGTSVDEQFF.

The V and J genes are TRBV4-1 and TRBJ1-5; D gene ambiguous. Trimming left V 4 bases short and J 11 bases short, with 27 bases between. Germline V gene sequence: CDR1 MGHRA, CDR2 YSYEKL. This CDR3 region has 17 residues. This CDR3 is CASSPSLTVPFSMAQHF. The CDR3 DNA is TGCGCCAGCAGCCCATCTCTGACGGTCCCATTTTCCATGGCCCAGCATTTT.

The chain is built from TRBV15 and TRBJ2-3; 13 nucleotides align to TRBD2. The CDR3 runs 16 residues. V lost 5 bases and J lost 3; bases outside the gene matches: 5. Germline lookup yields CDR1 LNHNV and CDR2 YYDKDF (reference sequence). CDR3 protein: CATSARLAGGTDTQYF. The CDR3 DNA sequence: TGTGCCACCAGCGCGCGACTAGCGGGAGGAACAGATACGCAGTATTTT.

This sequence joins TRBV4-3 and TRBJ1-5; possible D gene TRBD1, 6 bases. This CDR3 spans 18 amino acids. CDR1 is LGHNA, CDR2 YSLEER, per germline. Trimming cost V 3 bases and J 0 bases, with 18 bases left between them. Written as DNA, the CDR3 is TGCGCCAGCAGCCAGGGGGCTACCGCGCCCTATAGCAATCAGCCCCAGCATTTT. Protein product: CASSQGATAPYSNQPQHF.

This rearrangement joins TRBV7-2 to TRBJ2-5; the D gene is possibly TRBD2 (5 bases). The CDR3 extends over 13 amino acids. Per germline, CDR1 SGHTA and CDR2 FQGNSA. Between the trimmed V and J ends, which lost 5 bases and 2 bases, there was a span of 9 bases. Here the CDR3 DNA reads TGTGCCAGCAGCCGGGAAGGGCAAGAGACCCAGTACTTC. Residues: CASSREGQETQYF.

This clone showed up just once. DNA of the CDR3: TGCAGTGCTAGCCCAGGCTCTGAAGCTTTCTTT. This translates into CSASPGSEAFF. The chain is built from TRBV20-1 and TRBJ1-1; D gene unclear. The germline V and J ends were trimmed by 3 bases and 6 bases, with 8 bases remaining between them. The CDR3 length is 11 residues. The V gene's germline CDR1 is DFQATT and CDR2 SNEGSKA (reference sequence).

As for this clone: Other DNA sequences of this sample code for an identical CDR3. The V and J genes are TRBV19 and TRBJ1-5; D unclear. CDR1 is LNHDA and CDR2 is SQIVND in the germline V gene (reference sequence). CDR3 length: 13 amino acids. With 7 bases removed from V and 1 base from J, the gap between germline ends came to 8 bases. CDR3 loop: CASKRGSNQPQHF. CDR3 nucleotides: TGTGCCAGTAAGAGAGGGAGCAATCAGCCCCAGCATTTT.

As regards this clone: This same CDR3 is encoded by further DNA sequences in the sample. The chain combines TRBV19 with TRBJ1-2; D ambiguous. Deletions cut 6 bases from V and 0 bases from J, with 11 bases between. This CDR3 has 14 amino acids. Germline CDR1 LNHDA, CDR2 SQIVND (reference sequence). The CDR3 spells CASSIRDTNYGYTF. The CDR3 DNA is TGTGCCAGTAGCATCAGAGACACTAACTATGGCTACACCTTC. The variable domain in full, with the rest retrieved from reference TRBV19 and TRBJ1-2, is DGGITQSPKYLFRKEGQNVTLSCEQNLNHDAMYWYRQDPGQGLRLIYYSQIVNDFQKGDIAEGYSVSREKKESFPLTVTSAQKNPTAFYLCASSIRDTNYGYTFGSGTRLTVV.

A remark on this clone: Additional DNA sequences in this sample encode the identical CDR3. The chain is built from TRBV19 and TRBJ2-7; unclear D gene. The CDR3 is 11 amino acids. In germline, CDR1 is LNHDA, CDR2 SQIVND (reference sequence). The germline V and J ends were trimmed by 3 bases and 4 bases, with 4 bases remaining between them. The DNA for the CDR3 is TGTGCCAGTAGTATTGGGTACGAGCAGTACTTC. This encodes CASSIGYEQYF.

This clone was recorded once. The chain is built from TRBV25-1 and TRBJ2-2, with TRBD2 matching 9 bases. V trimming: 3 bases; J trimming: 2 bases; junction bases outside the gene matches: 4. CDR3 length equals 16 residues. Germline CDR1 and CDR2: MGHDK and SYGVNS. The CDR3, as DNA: TGTGCCAGCAGTGATACTAGCGGGCGAAACACCGGGGAGCTGTTTTTT. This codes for CASSDTSGRNTGELFF.

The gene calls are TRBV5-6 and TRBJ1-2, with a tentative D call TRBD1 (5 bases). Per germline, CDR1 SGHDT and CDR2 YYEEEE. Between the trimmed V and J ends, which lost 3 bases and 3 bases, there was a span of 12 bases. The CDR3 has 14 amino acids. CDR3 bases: TGTGCCAGCAGCTACCGAGGGGCGTACTATGGCTACACCTTC. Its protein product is CASSYRGAYYGYTF.

The DNA for the CDR3 is TGTGCCAGCTTAGTAGTTGGTAGCACTGAAGCTTTCTTT. As protein: CASLVVGSTEAFF. This chain connects TRBV6-6 to TRBJ1-1; no firm D call. Per germline, CDR1 MNHNY and CDR2 SVGAGI (reference sequence). The CDR3 runs to 13 residues. The germline V and J ends were trimmed by 8 bases and 4 bases, with 14 bases remaining between them.